The T cell receptor (beta chain) under discussion was sequenced for a study of cytomegalovirus exposure and HLA in healthy donors. The germline V gene encodes CDR1 MGHRA and CDR2 YSYEKL. Germline trimming cut 1 base from V and 5 bases from J; bases unmatched to any gene: 16. This CDR3 is 18 amino acids long. PCR amplification relied on 60 Vbeta primers (plus 13 Jbeta primers). Generated by immunoSEQ multiplex PCR, the TCRdb table keeps only in-frame clones and is missing some. The table records roughly 140,000 clones, 70% to 80% of them present only once. This clone was observed a single time. Antigen specificity is unknown. Broader study findings: Accurate prediction of HLA-A and HLA-B alleles (for most subjects) was reportedly achieved from TCR beta sequences. Indistinguishable V segments, including TRBV6-2 and TRBV6-3, were excluded. Sequencing likely generated an artifact that appeared as a cluster of highly shared sequence variants. A later analysis reportedly found fewer N-insertions in an Asian-associated ancestry cluster than the approximately 670-donor mean.

The V call is TRBV4-1, the J call TRBJ1-2, with 7 bases aligning to TRBD1. Sequenced sample: PBMCs. The source is a human donor in good health. DNA of the CDR3: TGCGCCAGCAGCCAAGGAAACAGGGGACGCCCAAACATTTATGGCTACACCTTC. Its protein product is CASSQGNRGRPNIYGYTF.